A selection of T cell receptor beta chains follows, all from one sample in a study of PD-1 blockade in mismatch repair-deficient tumors. Clones were read by immunoSEQ multiplex PCR, and TCRdb kept only the in-frame ones, dropping some. Of about 68,000 clones listed, around 73% are singletons. The input for sequencing was peripheral blood, taken 2 weeks after starting pembrolizumab. These receptors were obtained from an adult with mismatch repair-deficient cancer. Each CDR3 is given with its conserved first and last residue. D genes are given only for firm matches. The listing skips clone size in some rows; elsewhere it reads once, few, many or a size class.

j_call: TRBJ2-5; d_call: NA; clone_size: NA; v_call: TRBV29-1; cdr3_nt: TGCAGCGTTGTGGGGGGGGGACTCGCGGGAGTAGGGGGCCAAGAGACCCAGTACTTC; cdr3_aa: CSVVGGGLAGVGGQETQYF
j_call: TRBJ2-1; d_call: NA; clone_size: NA; v_call: TRBV19; cdr3_nt: TGTGCCAGTAGTTCTCCCGAGGACAACGATGAGCAGTTCTTC; cdr3_aa: CASSSPEDNDEQFF
j_call: TRBJ2-1; d_call: TRBD2; clone_size: NA; v_call: TRBV28; cdr3_nt: TGTGCCAGCAGGCCCTCCGGGACTAGTCCTGAGCAGTTCTTC; cdr3_aa: CASRPSGTSPEQFF
j_call: TRBJ2-7; d_call: NA; clone_size: NA; v_call: TRBV15; cdr3_nt: TGTGCCACCAGCACCTTACAGGAGAACGAGCAGTACTTC; cdr3_aa: CATSTLQENEQYF
j_call: TRBJ2-7; d_call: TRBD2; clone_size: NA; v_call: TRBV5-4; cdr3_nt: TGCGCCAGCAGCCCAAGACTAGCGGGTTACGAGCAGTACTTC; cdr3_aa: CASSPRLAGYEQYF
j_call: TRBJ1-1; d_call: NA; clone_size: few; v_call: TRBV29-1; cdr3_nt: TGCAGCGTTGAATTGGGCTTGAACACTGAAGCTTTCTTT; cdr3_aa: CSVELGLNTEAFF
j_call: TRBJ1-2; d_call: TRBD1; clone_size: once; v_call: TRBV4-1; cdr3_nt: TGCGCCAGCAGCCAAGGCCCCGGGACAGACTACAACTATGGCTACACCTTC; cdr3_aa: CASSQGPGTDYNYGYTF
j_call: TRBJ2-2; d_call: NA; clone_size: few; v_call: TRBV7-9; cdr3_nt: TGTGCCAGCAGCTCACCAACCGGGGAGCTGTTTTTT; cdr3_aa: CASSSPTGELFF
j_call: TRBJ2-7; d_call: TRBD2; clone_size: NA; v_call: TRBV27; cdr3_nt: TGTGCCAGCAGCAGGTGGGCGGGAGATACGGGCGAGCAGTACTTC; cdr3_aa: CASSRWAGDTGEQYF
j_call: TRBJ1-1; d_call: NA; clone_size: NA; v_call: TRBV29-1; cdr3_nt: TGCAGCGTTACTACAGGGTTGAACACTGAAGCTTTCTTT; cdr3_aa: CSVTTGLNTEAFF
j_call: TRBJ2-5; d_call: TRBD1; clone_size: NA; v_call: TRBV25-1; cdr3_nt: TGTGCCACCACAGGGGGTGCGGAGACCCAGTACTTC; cdr3_aa: CATTGGAETQYF
j_call: TRBJ2-7; d_call: NA; clone_size: many; v_call: TRBV7-9; cdr3_nt: TGTGCCAGCAGTCCGGACGTTTCGGCCTACGAGCAGTACTTC; cdr3_aa: CASSPDVSAYEQYF
j_call: TRBJ2-7; d_call: TRBD1; clone_size: NA; v_call: TRBV27; cdr3_nt: TGTGCCAGCAGTTTAAAATCGTTGCCAGGGGGATACTCCCTACACGAGCAGTACTTC; cdr3_aa: CASSLKSLPGGYSLHEQYF
j_call: TRBJ2-7; d_call: NA; clone_size: NA; v_call: TRBV5-5; cdr3_nt: TGTGCCAGCAGCTTGGATGGCTACGAGCAGTACTTC; cdr3_aa: CASSLDGYEQYF